This T cell receptor (beta chain) was captured by sequencing in a study of identical twins. Notes on the study in general: Models underestimated how often monozygotic twins shared out-of-frame TCR alpha.

This clonotype has more than one count but fewer than ten. Its antigen remains unknown. The CDR3 sequence is 16 residues long. Germline CDR1 SGHRS, CDR2 YFSETQ. The ends were cut back, 0 bases at V and 5 bases at J, with 18 bases in the middle. TCRdb re-called the 5' RACE reads with MiXCR, one entry per CDR3 protein. This sample has hundreds of thousands of distinct CDR3 sequences; 20% to 25% occur once, and the top ten carry roughly 3%. These data also featured in a second study, about T cells expressing NK-cell markers.

The V and J genes are TRBV5-1 and TRBJ2-7, with a tentative D call TRBD2 (5 bases). This TCR derives from a woman between 18 and 29 years old in good health. What was sequenced was CD4+ T cells sorted from blood. This CDR3 reads CASSLGSDSRGHEQYF. The CDR3, as DNA: TGCGCCAGCAGCTTGGGCTCTGACTCTCGCGGGCACGAGCAGTACTTC.